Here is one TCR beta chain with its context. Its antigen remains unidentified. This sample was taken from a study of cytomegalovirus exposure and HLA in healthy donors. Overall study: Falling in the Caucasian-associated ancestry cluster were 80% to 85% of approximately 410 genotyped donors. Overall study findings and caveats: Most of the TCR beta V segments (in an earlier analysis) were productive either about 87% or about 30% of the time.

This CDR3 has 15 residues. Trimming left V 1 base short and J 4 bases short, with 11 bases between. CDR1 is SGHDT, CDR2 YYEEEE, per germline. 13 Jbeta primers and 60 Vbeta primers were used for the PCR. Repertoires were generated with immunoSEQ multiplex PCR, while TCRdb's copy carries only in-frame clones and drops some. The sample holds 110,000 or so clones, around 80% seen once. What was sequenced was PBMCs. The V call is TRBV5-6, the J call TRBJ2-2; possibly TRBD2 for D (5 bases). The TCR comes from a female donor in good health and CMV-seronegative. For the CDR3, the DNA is TGTGCCAGCAGCTTGCTACGGCTAGCCACCGGGGAGCTGTTTTTT. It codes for CASSLLRLATGELFF.